A single T cell receptor beta chain is shown here with its context. The sample is drawn from a study of blood T cell repertoires in COVID-19. For the study at large: COVID-19 samples from acute and convalescent phases originated in the United States, Italy and Spain. T cells, B-cell-depleted T cells, or PBMCs supplied cDNA or gDNA.

The germline CDR1 and CDR2 sequences are SGDLS and YYNGEE. V was clipped by 0 bases and J by 3 bases, with 9 bases between them. The CDR3 extends over 15 amino acids. Methods used by the authors: Amplification with reference gene primers provided the estimates of nucleated cell counts. The method was immunoSEQ multiplex PCR; TCRdb's version includes in-frame clones alone and lacks a portion of them. V, J and clone size derive from that table, while D and trimming were established from the DNA sequence. Of 120,000 or so clones listed, about 80% are singletons. This sequence joins TRBV9 and TRBJ2-2, with unresolved D. The clonotype originates from a woman between 45 and 60 years old with acute or convalescent COVID-19. Sequencing input: peripheral blood. DNA for the CDR3: TGTGCCAGCAGCGTAGCTTTACTGGACACCGGGGAGCTGTTTTTT. It encodes CASSVALLDTGELFF.